This passage covers 30 T cell receptor beta chains from one sample sequenced in a study of graft-versus-host responses after intestinal transplantation (dated by TCRdb to about 2021). Reading the label with the study, this specimen's time point is: cells obtained before transplantation from donor or recipient. The receptor library was made with the immunoSEQ multiplex PCR assay. TCRdb re-hosts the immuneACCESS table, in-frame sequences only. Its copies lack some clones; in the studies checked, an unresolved V gene accounts for under half of them, and the cause for the rest is not known. The sample table records about 86,000 clones; roughly 87% of these occur just once. The top ten clonotypes cover 15% to 20% of the sample. These receptors have no known antigen. This material consisted of unstimulated CD8+ T cells sorted from spleen or lymph node cells, taken before intestinal transplant. These receptors came from a human donor who received an intestinal transplant.

This chain uses TRBV28 with TRBJ2-2; the D call may be TRBD1 or TRBD2 (5 bases each). This CDR3 comprises 16 residues. Trimming removed 2 bases at V and 1 base at J, with 11 bases between. The germline CDR1 and CDR2 sequences are MDHEN and SYDVKM. CDR3 DNA sequence: TGTGCCAGCAGTTTAAGATGGGACGGGAACACCGGGGAGCTGTTTTTT. Its translation: CASSLRWDGNTGELFF. The full variable domain, with the rest looked up from reference TRBV28 and TRBJ2-2, is DVKVTQSSRYLVKRTGEKVFLECVQDMDHENMFWYRQDPGLGLRLIYFSYDVKMKEKGDIPEGYSVSREKKERFSLILESASTNQTSMYLCASSLRWDGNTGELFFGEGSRLTVL.

CDR3 nucleotides: TGTGCCAGCAGTAAGACAGATTATAGCAATCAGCCCCAGCATTTT. This sequence encodes CASSKTDYSNQPQHF. The V gene is TRBV6-5, the J gene TRBJ1-5; TRBD1 might be the D (5 bases). V dropped 5 bases and J dropped 0 bases, with 11 bases sitting between them. Germline CDR1 reads MNHEY; CDR2 reads SVGAGI. The CDR3 covers 15 residues.

The rearrangement joins TRBV21-1 to TRBJ1-1; the table's D call, TRBD1, was not checked against the DNA. TRBV21-1 is a listed pseudogene. This CDR3 has 13 amino acids. For the CDR3, the DNA is TGTGCCAGCAGCCCGACAGGGGACACTGAAGCTTTCTTT. Residues: CASSPTGDTEAFF.

This rearrangement joins TRBV5-1 to TRBJ2-1; 7 bases fit TRBD2. This CDR3 comprises 15 residues. The V gene's germline CDR1 is SGHRS and CDR2 YFSETQ. J gave up 2 bases and V 4 bases, and 6 bases lay outside the gene matches. CDR3 sequence: CASSMTSPTYNEQFF. As DNA, the CDR3 is TGCGCCAGCAGCATGACTAGCCCCACCTACAATGAGCAGTTCTTC.

This chain links TRBV9 with TRBJ2-3; D uncertain. In germline, CDR1 is SGDLS, CDR2 YYNGEE. CDR3 length: 15 amino acids. Trimming cost V 0 bases and J 4 bases, with 12 bases left between them. In DNA form, the CDR3 reads TGTGCCAGCAGCGTAGGAGGTAGCATGGCAGATACGCAGTATTTT. Translated, it gives CASSVGGSMADTQYF.

The V and J genes are TRBV4-3 and TRBJ2-1, with TRBD2 matching 7 bases. Per the germline V gene, CDR1 is LGHNA and CDR2 is YSLEER. V was clipped by 1 base and J by 7 bases; unmatched bases: 10. The CDR3 runs to 16 residues. The CDR3 DNA sequence: TGCGCCAGCAGCCAAGGTGTGGGCGGGAGCCTAAATGAGCAGTTCTTC. Amino acids: CASSQGVGGSLNEQFF.

J is TRBJ2-2 and V is TRBV11-3; 7 bases fit TRBD2. CDR1 is SGHNT and CDR2 is YENEEA in the germline V gene. The CDR3 has 15 residues. V lost 3 bases and J lost 6; bases outside the gene matches: 7. The CDR3 sequence is CASSFRSGGAGELFF. The CDR3 DNA follows: TGTGCCAGCAGCTTCCGAAGTGGGGGGGCCGGGGAGCTGTTTTTT. Together with reference TRBV11-3 and TRBJ2-2, the CDR3 gives the full variable domain: EAGVVQSPRYKIIEKKQPVAFWCNPISGHNTLYWYLQNLGQGPELLIRYENEEAVDDSQLPKDRFSAERLKGVDSTLKIQPAELGDSAVYLCASSFRSGGAGELFFGEGSRLTVL.

The CDR3 loop is CASSQDIGCRASYNEQFF. The CDR3 DNA is TGTGCCAGCAGCCAAGATATCGGTTGCAGGGCTAGCTACAATGAGCAGTTCTTC. The chain is built from TRBV4-2 and TRBJ2-1; maybe TRBD1 (5 bases). V gave up 0 bases and J gave up 3 bases, with 18 bases separating them. Germline CDR1 reads LGHNA; CDR2 reads YNFKEQ. CDR3 size: 18 residues.

Worth noting for this clone: Other nucleotide sequences from this sample produce the same CDR3. In DNA form, the CDR3 reads TGCGCCAGCAGCCAAGAAGGTTACGAGCAGTACTTC. Encoded protein: CASSQEGYEQYF. The chain employs TRBV4-1 and TRBJ2-7; D is undetermined. V lost 0 bases to trimming and J lost 4 bases, with 4 bases between them. Germline CDR1 MGHRA, CDR2 YSYEKL. This CDR3 comprises 12 residues.

This clone was recorded once. V usage is TRBV27 and J usage is TRBJ2-1; 10 bases are shared with TRBD1. Looked up from germline, CDR1 is MNHEY and CDR2 is SMNVEV (reference sequence). V gave up 8 bases and J gave up 9 bases; unmatched junction bases: 7. CDR3 size: 13 residues. The CDR3 reads CASSPGQGFEQFF. The CDR3 DNA sequence: TGTGCCAGCTCCCCGGGACAGGGGTTTGAGCAGTTCTTC.

The chain recombines TRBV30 with TRBJ2-1; D possibly uses TRBD1 or TRBD2 (5 bases each). The CDR3 runs 13 residues. V was pared by 0 bases and J by 6 bases, with 9 bases between. The germline V gene has CDR1 GTSNPN and CDR2 SVGIG (reference sequence). CDR3 coding DNA: TGTGCCTGGAGTGTGGGACGCCTCAATGAGCAGTTCTTC. Protein: CAWSVGRLNEQFF.

This chain links TRBV19 with TRBJ2-5; D is undetermined. The J call may be wrong; the DNA end is better matched by TRBJ2-7. There are 13 residues in the CDR3. The V gene's germline CDR1 is LNHDA and CDR2 SQIVND (reference sequence). The CDR3 loop reads CASSDGLPYEQYF. In nucleotides, the CDR3 is TGTGCCAGTAGTGACGGGCTACCCTACGAGCAGTACTTC.

The CDR3 protein is CASSLKGNYAYEQYF. The CDR3 DNA follows: TGTGCCAGCAGCTTAAAGGGGAACTACGCCTACGAGCAGTACTTC. This chain connects TRBV5-6 to TRBJ2-7; possible D gene TRBD1, 5 bases. CDR1 is SGHDT, CDR2 YYEEEE, per germline. Trimming cost V 2 bases and J 2 bases, with 14 bases left between them. This CDR3 comprises 15 residues.

This clone was seen just once. This CDR3 is missing its conserved last phenylalanine or tryptophan, likely due to a read error. This chain connects TRBV6-1 to TRBJ2-7, with D uncertain. The ends were cut back, 3 bases at V and 4 bases at J, with 4 bases in the middle. This CDR3 region has 11 residues. Germline-derived CDR1 and CDR2 are MNHNS and SASEGT. The DNA of the CDR3 is TGTGCCAGCAGTGACCATTACGAGCAGTACCTC. It specifies CASSDHYEQYL.

This sequence joins TRBV7-9 and TRBJ2-7; the match to TRBD1 covers 11 bases. CDR1 is SEHNR, CDR2 FQNEAQ, per germline (reference sequence). Trimming cost V 6 bases and J 7 bases; bases outside gene matches: 14. This CDR3 is built from 16 residues. DNA of the CDR3: TGTGCCAGCAGGGCAGGCCGGGACAGGGGGACCGGTGAGCAGTACTTC. It codes for CASRAGRDRGTGEQYF.

The chain is built from TRBV4-1 and TRBJ2-1; D is unresolved. The V gene's germline CDR1 is MGHRA and CDR2 YSYEKL. The V gene lost 0 bases and the J gene lost 6 bases, with 9 bases spanning the gap. CDR3 length: 14 amino acids. The CDR3 reads CASSQDQLSNEQFF. CDR3 in DNA: TGCGCCAGCAGCCAAGACCAGCTCAGCAATGAGCAGTTCTTC.

The chain uses TRBV6-5 and TRBJ2-3, with unresolved D. CDR3 length equals 14 residues. V dropped 0 bases and J dropped 2 bases, with 6 bases sitting between them. Germline CDR1 and CDR2: MNHEY and SVGAGI. CDR3 in amino acids: CASSYSRSTDTQYF. In DNA form, the CDR3 reads TGTGCCAGCAGTTACTCGCGTTCCACAGATACGCAGTATTTT.

This clone appeared once. The chain carries TRBV30 and TRBJ1-1; D unclear. The CDR3 length is 13 residues. Trimming took off 5 bases at V and 4 bases at J, with 14 bases between the two ends. Germline CDR1 reads GTSNPN; CDR2 reads SVGIG (reference sequence). The CDR3 is CAWSPTLTTEAFF. Written as DNA, the CDR3 is TGTGCCTGGTCCCCGACCTTAACCACTGAAGCTTTCTTT.

V is TRBV10-3 and J is TRBJ2-1; 13 bases fit TRBD2. The CDR3 totals 13 residues. With V trimmed by 9 bases and J by 5 bases, 1 base remained unmatched. The V gene's germline CDR1 is ENHRY and CDR2 SYGVKD. Here the CDR3 reads CAIGLAGDNEQFF. CDR3 DNA sequence: TGTGCCATAGGACTAGCGGGAGACAATGAGCAGTTCTTC.

The V and J genes are TRBV7-9 and TRBJ2-1; 9 bases are a match to TRBD1. In germline, CDR1 is SEHNR, CDR2 FQNEAQ (reference sequence). The trim removed 5 bases at V and 4 bases at J, leaving 9 bases unmatched. The CDR3 loop spans 16 amino acids. The CDR3 bases are TGTGCCAGCAGCCCGAGACAGGGGGAGGATTACAATGAGCAGTTCTTC. It yields the protein CASSPRQGEDYNEQFF.

The rearrangement joins TRBV28 to TRBJ2-3, with TRBD2 matching over 7 bases. The CDR3 is 18 residues long. Germline CDR1 MDHEN, CDR2 SYDVKM. After removal of 4 bases from V and 2 bases from J, the junction contained 15 bases not matched to a gene. CDR3 region: CASSWSSGFRRTTDTQYF. The CDR3 DNA reads TGTGCCAGCAGTTGGAGTAGCGGGTTCAGGAGGACCACAGATACGCAGTATTTT.

DNA for the CDR3: TGTGCCAGCAGCTTGGGTGATAGCGGGATGGGGGGAGAGTTCTTC. Protein sequence: CASSLGDSGMGGEFF. V usage is TRBV5-4 and J usage is TRBJ2-1, with 8 nucleotides matching TRBD2. There are 15 residues in the CDR3. J was trimmed by 14 bases and V by 0 bases; bases with no gene match: 13. Germline CDR1 and CDR2: SGHNT and YYREEE (reference sequence).

This clone showed up just a few times. The chain recombines TRBV9 with TRBJ1-1; D ambiguous. Trimming shortened V by 0 bases and J by 0 bases, and 15 bases separated the two germline ends. The CDR3 contains 17 residues. Per germline, CDR1 SGDLS and CDR2 YYNGEE. The CDR3 sequence is CASSVGLWGGLNTEAFF. In DNA, the CDR3 is TGTGCCAGCAGCGTAGGTTTGTGGGGTGGGCTGAACACTGAAGCTTTCTTT.

V usage is TRBV6-1 and J usage is TRBJ2-5; 9 bases are a match to TRBD1. V lost 6 bases to trimming and J lost 5 bases; unmatched junction nucleotides: 10. The germline CDR1 and CDR2 sequences are MNHNS and SASEGT. There are 15 residues in the CDR3. CDR3 nucleotide sequence: TGTGCCAGCAGCGAGACAGGGGGAGGACATGAGACCCAGTACTTC. Its translation: CASSETGGGHETQYF.

This chain connects TRBV27 to TRBJ1-3; 8 bases match TRBD1. This CDR3 region has 14 residues. The V and J ends lost 5 bases and 6 bases, in that order; junction bases with no gene match: 6. Germline lookup yields CDR1 MNHEY and CDR2 SMNVEV (reference sequence). The CDR3 spells CASSAWTGSNTIYF. CDR3 DNA: TGTGCCAGCAGTGCCTGGACAGGGTCAAACACCATATATTTT.

The V call is TRBV27, the J call TRBJ2-7, with D maybe TRBD2 (5 bases). This CDR3 is 15 amino acids long. Germline CDR1 MNHEY, CDR2 SMNVEV (reference sequence). The V and J ends lost 6 bases and 0 bases respectively, with 15 bases between them. The CDR3 protein is CASRISGLGSYEQYF. CDR3 bases: TGTGCCAGCAGGATAAGCGGCCTAGGCTCCTACGAGCAGTACTTC.

V is TRBV7-3 and J is TRBJ2-5, with 7 bases that match TRBD2. The CDR3 loop spans 15 amino acids. V lost 0 bases and J lost 3; bases outside the gene matches: 4. In germline, CDR1 is SGHTA, CDR2 FQGTGA. CDR3 sequence reads: CASSLTGGGEETQYF. CDR3 nucleotides: TGTGCCAGCAGCTTAACTGGCGGGGGAGAAGAGACCCAGTACTTC.

The rearrangement joins TRBV19 to TRBJ1-6; D perhaps matches TRBD1 (6 bases). The CDR3 runs 14 residues. CDR1 is LNHDA, CDR2 SQIVND, per germline (reference sequence). The germline V and J ends were trimmed by 3 bases and 6 bases, with 9 bases remaining between them. In DNA, the CDR3 is TGTGCCAGTAGTATTCAGGGGTTTAATTCACCCCTCCACTTT. Its translation is CASSIQGFNSPLHF.

This chain joins TRBV7-7 and TRBJ2-1; 13 positions agree with TRBD2. Looked up from germline, CDR1 is SSHAT and CDR2 is FNYEAQ (reference sequence). The V and J ends lost 6 bases and 4 bases, in that order; junction bases with no gene match: 3. The CDR3 consists of 15 residues. CDR3 sequence (DNA): TGTGCCAGCAGTCGGACTAGCGGGGGTTACAATGAGCAGTTCTTC. Its translation is CASSRTSGGYNEQFF.

V is TRBV4-2 and J is TRBJ2-3; possibly TRBD1 for D (6 bases). Germline values: CDR1 LGHNA, CDR2 YNFKEQ. The CDR3 runs to 17 residues. Trimming pared 0 bases from V and 5 bases from J, leaving 18 bases between. This CDR3 is CASSQETGSEGGDTQYF. CDR3 nucleotide sequence: TGTGCCAGCAGCCAAGAAACAGGTAGCGAAGGGGGAGATACGCAGTATTTT.